Sequencing of this T cell receptor (beta chain) was carried out in a study of neurological immune-mediated disorders. Study-wide points: Levels of TCR clonal expansion peaked in HTLV-1-associated myelopathy and reached their lowest in multiple sclerosis, under those of healthy controls. Because no CDR3 amino acid sequences were shared across subjects by expanded clones, private repertoires were suggested in all groups.

This clonotype has at least ten counts. The antigen remains undetermined. It was by 5'RACE with 10-nucleotide random UMIs that the cDNA was made. TCRdb analysed the 5' RACE reads with MiXCR anew, one entry per CDR3 protein. The table has over 65,000 distinct CDR3 sequences, around 9.9% seen once. The germline CDR1 and CDR2 sequences are GTSNPN and SVGIG (reference sequence). The CDR3 is made up of 13 amino acids. Trimming at V came to 8 bases and at J to 3 bases, leaving 7 bases not matched to a gene. The V gene is TRBV30, the J gene TRBJ2-7, with 10 bases matching TRBD2. This receptor was taken from a man over 45 in good health. Source material: PBMCs. The CDR3 reads CAAYLAGDYEQYF. The CDR3 nucleotides read TGTGCCGCATATCTAGCGGGAGACTACGAGCAGTACTTC.